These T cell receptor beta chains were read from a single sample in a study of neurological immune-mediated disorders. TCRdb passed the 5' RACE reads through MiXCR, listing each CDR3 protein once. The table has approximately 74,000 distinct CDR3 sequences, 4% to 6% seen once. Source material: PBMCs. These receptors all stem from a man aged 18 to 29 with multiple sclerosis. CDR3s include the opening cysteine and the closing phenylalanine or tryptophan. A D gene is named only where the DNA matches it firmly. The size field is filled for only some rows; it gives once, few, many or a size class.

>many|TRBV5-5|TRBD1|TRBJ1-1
CASTGTGTNTEAFF
TGTGCCAGCACCGGGACAGGTACGAACACTGAAGCTTTCTTT
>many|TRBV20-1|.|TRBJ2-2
CSATSVHSAGELFF
TGCAGTGCTACCTCCGTACATAGCGCCGGGGAGCTGTTTTTT
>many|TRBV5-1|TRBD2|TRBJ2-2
CASSSSGLGLGELFF
TGCGCCAGCAGTTCGTCGGGACTAGGGCTCGGGGAGCTGTTTTTT
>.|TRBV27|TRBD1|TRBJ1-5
CASKDRGGNQPQHF
TGTGCCAGCAAGGACAGGGGGGGCAATCAGCCCCAGCATTTT
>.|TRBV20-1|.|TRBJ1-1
CSGSRDPPPGRGVTEAFF
TGCAGTGGTAGCCGGGACCCCCCTCCCGGACGCGGAGTGACTGAAGCTTTCTTT
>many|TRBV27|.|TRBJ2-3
CASSLSYRVVDTQYF
TGTGCCAGCAGTTTATCGTACAGGGTTGTAGATACGCAGTATTTT
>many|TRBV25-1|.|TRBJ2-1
CASSPAYGLSYNEQFF
TGTGCCAGCAGTCCCGCCTACGGCCTATCCTACAATGAGCAGTTCTTC
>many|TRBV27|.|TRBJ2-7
CASSLNPWPTYEQYF
TGTGCCAGCAGTTTAAACCCATGGCCTACCTACGAGCAGTACTTC
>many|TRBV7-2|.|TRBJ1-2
CASSLSRARKGYTF
TGTGCCAGCAGCTTGAGCAGGGCGAGGAAGGGCTACACCTTC
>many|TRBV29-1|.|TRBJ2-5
CSVQSAHTGETQYF
TGCAGCGTTCAAAGCGCTCATACGGGGGAGACCCAGTACTTC
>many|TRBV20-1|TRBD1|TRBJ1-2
CSARDQGRGHGTYGYTF
TGCAGTGCTAGAGATCAAGGCAGGGGGCACGGTACCTATGGCTACACCTTC
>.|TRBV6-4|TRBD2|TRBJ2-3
CASSDSTSGGARTQYF
TGTGCCAGCAGTGACTCGACTAGCGGGGGGGCCCGCACGCAGTATTTT
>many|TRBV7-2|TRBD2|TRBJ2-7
CASSYGLAASYEQYF
TGTGCCAGCAGCTACGGACTAGCGGCCTCCTACGAGCAGTACTTC
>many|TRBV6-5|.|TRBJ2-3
CASSYSGPGADTQYF
TGTGCCAGCAGTTACTCCGGACCGGGAGCGGATACGCAGTATTTT
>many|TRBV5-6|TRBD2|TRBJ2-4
CASSAGGRRNIQYF
TGTGCCAGCAGCGCCGGGGGGAGAAGAAACATTCAGTACTTC